This record looks at one TCR beta chain sequence and its context. Antigen unknown. The data were taken from a study of blood T cells in healthy people across ages. Broader study findings: Long-lived donors had more naive CD4+ cells and higher diversity than aged donors.

Germline lookup yields CDR1 SGHTA and CDR2 FQGNSA. Trimming left V 7 bases short and J 5 bases short, with 15 bases between. The CDR3 sequence is 13 residues long. The use of a sample-barcoded 5' primer and a J-beta primer mix characterized a second PCR of about 7 to 12 cycles. TCRdb reprocessed the 5' RACE reads with MiXCR, giving one entry per CDR3 protein. The sample has about 930,000 distinct CDR3 sequences, roughly 28% seen once. These data also featured in a second study, about T cells of mothers and their children. That paper states: Once extracted, all RNA went into cDNA synthesis at about 1.5 ug per 15 ul. It was found that thymic selection shapes TCR recombination output similarly in related and unrelated pairs.

The chain employs TRBV7-2 and TRBJ2-7; D remains ambiguous. The sequencing input was blood. The origin of this receptor is a woman in her thirties or forties in good health. CDR3 region: CASNPMSMDEQYF. CDR3 DNA: TGTGCCAGCAACCCGATGTCAATGGACGAGCAGTACTTC.